These 22 T cell receptor beta chains were sequenced from one sample in a study of T cell repertoires in cytomegalovirus infection (dated by TCRdb to about 2019). The sample was run on an Illumina HiSeq 1500. TCRdb cleaned the public reads at Q25 with fastp, built clones with MiXCR and kept in-frame beta chains. Each CDR3 protein appears once, grouped with its most common genes and DNA. This sample is represented by about 530,000 distinct CDR3 sequences; roughly 29% of them were singletons. The top ten clones comprise about 13% of the sample. Sequenced material: PBMCs. The receptors originated from a human donor in good health (CMV status not recorded). Some clones in this sample may be carry-over from other donors' samples.

This clonotype was observed a few times. The gene calls are TRBV7-9 and TRBJ2-5, with D tentatively TRBD2 (6 bases). CDR3 length equals 14 residues. V was trimmed by 5 bases and J by 5 bases, leaving 15 bases between them. CDR1 and CDR2 from the germline V gene are SEHNR and FQNEAQ (reference sequence). The DNA of the CDR3 is TGTGCCAGCAGCCTTTTTGGGACTCGTGAGACCCAGTACTTC. Its protein is CASSLFGTRETQYF.

The chain is built from TRBV11-2 and TRBJ2-1; D may correspond to TRBD1 or TRBD2 (5 bases each). Trimming removed 5 bases from V and 7 bases from J, with 18 bases in between. This CDR3 comprises 15 residues. Looked up from germline, CDR1 is SGHAT and CDR2 is FQNNGV. The CDR3 is CASSRFPGTENEQFF. CDR3 sequence (DNA): TGTGCCAGCAGCAGGTTTCCGGGGACGGAGAATGAGCAGTTCTTC.

This rearrangement joins TRBV11-3 to TRBJ2-1; no clear D gene. Trimming removed 5 bases from V and 8 bases from J, with 16 bases in between. Germline V lookup: CDR1 SGHNT, CDR2 YENEEA. The CDR3 consists of 14 residues. Written as DNA, the CDR3 is TGTGCCAGCAGCCCCTTTGCCCATACGGATGAGCAGTTCTTC. Translating gives CASSPFAHTDEQFF.

This clonotype appeared many times. The chain is built from TRBV7-2 and TRBJ2-5, with 10 positions matching TRBD1. This CDR3 spans 19 amino acids. Trimming removed 5 bases from V and 2 bases from J; junction bases left unmatched: 17. The germline V gene encodes CDR1 SGHTA and CDR2 FQGNSA. This CDR3 is CASSARPGTGADEQETQYF. The DNA of the CDR3 is TGTGCCAGCAGCGCTCGTCCCGGGACAGGGGCCGATGAACAAGAGACCCAGTACTTC.

The chain joins TRBV5-1 to TRBJ1-1, with 7 bases that match TRBD1. Germline V gene lookup returns CDR1 SGHRS and CDR2 YFSETQ. The CDR3 runs 14 residues. With 3 bases clipped from V and 3 bases from J, the junction kept 5 bases outside the gene matches. CDR3: CASSSGQMYTEAFF. DNA of the CDR3: TGCGCCAGCAGCTCGGGACAGATGTACACTGAAGCTTTCTTT.

As to this clonotype: This may arise from a read error, as a much more abundant clone is one base away. This chain uses TRBV7-9 with TRBJ1-1, with 8 bases matching TRBD1. The CDR3 sequence is 14 residues long. Germline V gene data show CDR1 as SEHNR and CDR2 as FQNEAQ (reference sequence). CDR3 bases: TGTGCCAACAGCCTCGGACAGGGACGGGGTGAAGCTTTCTTT. It translates to CANSLGQGRGEAFF.

This clonotype was detected only a few times. The chain carries TRBV29-1 and TRBJ1-1; TRBD1 agrees at 10 bases. V lost 7 bases and J lost 4; bases outside the gene matches: 6. The CDR3 spans 13 residues. Germline lookup yields CDR1 SQVTM and CDR2 ANQGSEA. The CDR3 here is CSGSDRGFTEAFF. CDR3 DNA sequence: TGCAGCGGGTCGGACAGGGGGTTCACTGAAGCTTTCTTT.

The rearrangement uses TRBV28 and TRBJ1-5; 7 bases are a match to TRBD1. The CDR3 consists of 15 residues. V trimming: 9 bases; J trimming: 7 bases; junction bases outside the gene matches: 15. From germline, CDR1 is MDHEN and CDR2 SYDVKM. The CDR3 loop is CASNLRQGRGQPQHF. CDR3 sequence (DNA): TGTGCCAGTAATCTCAGACAGGGTCGAGGACAGCCCCAGCATTTT.

There are a few counts of this clonotype. The chain combines TRBV20-1 with TRBJ2-7; possibly TRBD2 for D (5 bases). The CDR3 consists of 12 residues. Between the trimmed V and J ends, which lost 6 bases and 0 bases, there was a span of 9 bases. CDR1 DFQATT and CDR2 SNEGSKA come from the germline V gene (reference sequence). CDR3 DNA sequence: TGCAGTGCCCCGGGAAGCTCCTACGAGCAGTACGTC. Translated, it gives CSAPGSSYEQYV.

The chain recombines TRBV7-3 with TRBJ2-1, with D possibly called TRBD1 or TRBD2 (5 bases each). V gave up 5 bases and J gave up 12 bases, with 17 bases separating them. This CDR3 has 13 residues. Germline CDR1 reads SGHTA; CDR2 reads FQGTGA. The CDR3: CASSRYGAAGQFF. In nucleotides, the CDR3 is TGTGCCAGCAGCCGTTACGGGGCCGCGGGGCAGTTCTTC. The full variable domain, its missing parts supplied by reference TRBV7-3 and TRBJ2-1, is GAGVSQTPSNKVTEKGKYVELRCDPISGHTALYWYRQSLGQGPEFLIYFQGTGAADDSGLPNDRFFAVRPEGSVSTLKIQRTERGDSAVYLCASSRYGAAGQFFGPGTRLTVL.

This clonotype appeared a few times. The chain joins TRBV12-3 or TRBV12-4 to TRBJ1-5; D perhaps matches TRBD1 (5 bases). V was trimmed by 3 bases and J by 7 bases, leaving 10 bases between them. The length of the CDR3 is 13 residues. CDR3 residues: CASSFRGWQPQHF. The CDR3 DNA is TGTGCCAGCAGTTTCCGGGGCTGGCAGCCCCAGCATTTT.

The rearrangement joins TRBV25-1 to TRBJ2-3; D unresolved. V was cut by 7 bases and J by 0 bases, with 8 bases left in between. Germline loops: CDR1 MGHDK, CDR2 SYGVNS. The CDR3 spans 13 residues. The CDR3 sequence: CASTVRSTDTQYF. The CDR3 bases are TGTGCCAGCACCGTGAGGAGCACAGATACGCAGTATTTT. The full variable domain, with the rest looked up from reference TRBV25-1 and TRBJ2-3, is EADIYQTPRYLVIGTGKKITLECSQTMGHDKMYWYQQDPGMELHLIHYSYGVNSTEKGDLSSESTVSRIRTEHFPLTLESARPSHTSQYLCASTVRSTDTQYFGPGTRLTVL.

The chain has TRBV19 and TRBJ2-3; the match to TRBD1 covers 7 bases. From germline, CDR1 is LNHDA and CDR2 SQIVND (reference sequence). The ends lost 11 bases at V and 2 bases at J; junction bases unmatched: 7. This CDR3 has 13 amino acids. CDR3 amino acids: CAAEDRDTDTQYF. In DNA, the CDR3 is TGTGCCGCGGAAGACAGGGACACAGATACGCAGTATTTT.

The CDR3 spells CASSPTTGNTIYF. As DNA, the CDR3 is TGCGCCAGCAGCCCGACAACTGGAAACACCATATATTTT. The chain recombines TRBV5-1 with TRBJ1-3; D is unclear. V was cut by 4 bases and J by 2 bases, with 7 bases left in between. This CDR3 comprises 13 residues. Germline CDR1 reads SGHRS; CDR2 reads YFSETQ.

This clonotype came up a few times. The chain has TRBV4-1 and TRBJ2-2; 8 bases match TRBD1. The CDR3 spans 15 residues. Germline V gene lookup returns CDR1 MGHRA and CDR2 YSYEKL. Trimming took 7 bases from V and 0 from J; bases not matched to a gene: 4. CDR3 coding DNA: TGCGCCAGCATGGACAGGGACACGAACACCGGGGAGCTGTTTTTT. This encodes CASMDRDTNTGELFF.

The chain is built from TRBV7-3 and TRBJ2-7, with D possibly called TRBD1 or TRBD2 (6 bases each). Germline CDR1 reads SGHTA; CDR2 reads FQGTGA. The CDR3 totals 15 residues. Trimming took 2 bases from V and 3 from J, leaving 14 bases between them. DNA for the CDR3: TGTGCCAGCAGCTTAGCTCCCGGGGGCTACTACGAGCAGTACTTC. As protein: CASSLAPGGYYEQYF.

The chain joins TRBV5-8 to TRBJ2-1, with D possibly being TRBD1 (6 bases). Trimming left V 2 bases short and J 0 bases short, with 12 bases between. Germline CDR1 reads SGHTS; CDR2 reads YDEGEE. This CDR3 comprises 16 residues. CDR3 in amino acids: CASSFTGHYSYNEQFF. As DNA, the CDR3 is TGTGCCAGCAGCTTTACGGGACATTACTCCTACAATGAGCAGTTCTTC.

This sequence joins TRBV11-2 and TRBJ2-7; D call uncertain. V lost 5 bases to trimming and J lost 4 bases, with 12 bases between them. This CDR3 is 13 amino acids long. Looked up from germline, CDR1 is SGHAT and CDR2 is FQNNGV. The CDR3: CASSPKRVYEQYV. The CDR3 bases are TGTGCCAGCAGCCCAAAAAGGGTTTACGAGCAGTACGTC.

The gene calls are TRBV2 and TRBJ2-2; D may be TRBD2 (7 bases). CDR1 is SNHLY, CDR2 FYNNEI, per germline. Trimming removed 4 bases from V and 3 bases from J, with 15 bases in between. CDR3 length: 16 amino acids. The CDR3 loop reads CASSGGGHVDTGELFF. CDR3 bases: TGTGCCAGCAGTGGGGGGGGGCATGTTGACACCGGGGAGCTGTTTTTT. The variable domain in full, with the rest retrieved from reference TRBV2 and TRBJ2-2, is EPEVTQTPSHQVTQMGQEVILRCVPISNHLYFYWYRQILGQKVEFLVSFYNNEISEKSEIFDDQFSVERPDGSNFTLKIRSTKLEDSAMYFCASSGGGHVDTGELFFGEGSRLTVL.

The sample holds a few counts of this clonotype. The chain recombines TRBV2 with TRBJ2-1; the match to TRBD2 covers 7 bases. This CDR3 region has 16 residues. From germline, CDR1 is SNHLY and CDR2 FYNNEI. Unmatched junction bases numbered 10, after V lost 8 bases and J lost 0 bases. The CDR3 spells CASWASGKTSYNEQFF. Here the CDR3 DNA reads TGTGCCAGCTGGGCTAGCGGTAAAACCTCCTACAATGAGCAGTTCTTC.

The J gene is TRBJ2-3, the V gene TRBV9; D unresolved. V shed 3 bases and J shed 0 bases, with 14 bases lying between them. Per germline, CDR1 SGDLS and CDR2 YYNGEE. The CDR3 loop spans 16 amino acids. The CDR3 protein is CASSGSTATSTDTQYF. The CDR3 nucleotides are TGTGCCAGCAGCGGGAGTACAGCGACTAGCACAGATACGCAGTATTTT.

This clonotype was counted ten times or more. The chain couples TRBV7-2 to TRBJ2-1; 9 positions match TRBD2. CDR1 and CDR2 from the germline V gene are SGHTA and FQGNSA. The V segment lost 7 bases and the J segment 6 bases; nucleotides outside the gene matches: 10. This CDR3 has 15 residues. The CDR3 nucleotides are TGTGCCAGCACCCCCGGGACTAGCCCGAGCAATGAGCAGTTCTTC. It codes for CASTPGTSPSNEQFF.